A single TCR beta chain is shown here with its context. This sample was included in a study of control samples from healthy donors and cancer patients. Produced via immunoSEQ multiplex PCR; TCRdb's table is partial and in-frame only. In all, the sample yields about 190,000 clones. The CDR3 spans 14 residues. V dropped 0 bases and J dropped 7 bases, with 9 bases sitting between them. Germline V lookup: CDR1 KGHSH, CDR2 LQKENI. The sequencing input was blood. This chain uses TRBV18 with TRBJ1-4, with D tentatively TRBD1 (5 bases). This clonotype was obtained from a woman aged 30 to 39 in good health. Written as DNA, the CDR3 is TGTGCCAGCTCACCACCGGGGCCGACTGAAAAACTGTTTTTT. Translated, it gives CASSPPGPTEKLFF.